The 29 T cell receptor beta chains presented below share a single source sample, sequenced in a study of OX40 agonist ivuxolimab in advanced cancers. The library was produced with the immunoSEQ multiplex PCR assay. TCRdb limited this immuneACCESS table to in-frame rearrangements with V and J called. A share of clones is missing; checked studies link under half to unresolved V genes, and the rest is unexplained. The sample includes fewer than 20,000 clones, with roughly 87% observed a single time. Jointly, the top ten make up about 25% of the sample. Specimen: CD4+ or CD8+ T cells sorted from blood, collected in a trial of the OX40 agonist ivuxolimab. These receptor sequences come from an adult with an advanced solid tumor such as melanoma, head and neck, liver or kidney cancer.

The chain uses TRBV7-9 and TRBJ1-4, with TRBD1 matching over 7 bases. This CDR3 is built from 16 residues. Germline CDR1 SEHNR, CDR2 FQNEAQ (reference sequence). V lost 5 bases to trimming and J lost 7 bases; unmatched junction nucleotides: 13. The CDR3 nucleotides are TGTGCCAGCAGCCCAACCCGATACAGGGGCGCTGAAAAACTGTTTTTT. This translates into CASSPTRYRGAEKLFF.

This chain links TRBV5-5 with TRBJ2-5; D is unclear. V gave up 4 bases and J gave up 5 bases, with 6 bases separating them. This CDR3 is built from 11 residues. Germline V gives CDR1 SGHKS, CDR2 YYEKEE (reference sequence). The CDR3 bases are TGTGCCAGCAGCCCGGGCGAGACCCAGTACTTC. Residues: CASSPGETQYF.

The CDR3 loop reads CASSVELGWASYNEQFF. In DNA form, the CDR3 reads TGTGCCAGCAGCGTAGAGCTCGGTTGGGCCTCCTACAATGAGCAGTTCTTC. The chain uses TRBV9 and TRBJ2-1; D ambiguous. Germline assignment: CDR1 SGDLS and CDR2 YYNGEE. This CDR3 has 17 residues. The V end was cut by 0 bases, the J end by 0 bases, with 13 bases between.

This clone was recorded only once. This chain links TRBV27 with TRBJ1-1; D may be TRBD1 (5 bases). V lost 5 bases, J lost 7 bases, and 14 bases lay in between. The CDR3 is 13 residues long. Germline V gene data show CDR1 as MNHEY and CDR2 as SMNVEV (reference sequence). The CDR3 DNA reads TGTGCCAGCAGTCCCGGGACCCGGATTGAAGCTTTCTTT. The encoded protein is CASSPGTRIEAFF.

This chain joins TRBV27 and TRBJ2-2, with D tentatively TRBD1 or TRBD2 (5 bases each). Germline V gene lookup returns CDR1 MNHEY and CDR2 SMNVEV (reference sequence). Trimming took off 4 bases at V and 6 bases at J, with 9 bases between the two ends. The CDR3 sequence is 13 residues long. The CDR3 sequence is CASSWLGAGELFF. Here the CDR3 DNA reads TGTGCCAGCAGTTGGTTGGGGGCCGGGGAGCTGTTTTTT.

The rearrangement joins TRBV10-3 to TRBJ2-7; a weak D match, TRBD1 (5 bases). With 8 bases removed from V and 2 bases from J, the gap between germline ends came to 22 bases. The CDR3 runs 16 residues. Germline V gene data show CDR1 as ENHRY and CDR2 as SYGVKD. DNA of the CDR3: TGTGCCATCGCGGACCGCAGACTGAGACAGACCTACGAGCAGTACTTC. This codes for CAIADRRLRQTYEQYF.

The chain employs TRBV6-5 and TRBJ2-3; 8 nucleotides line up with TRBD2. J gave up 6 bases and V 7 bases, and 9 bases lay outside the gene matches. Germline values: CDR1 MNHEY, CDR2 SVGAGI. The CDR3 spans 14 residues. The CDR3 region has the DNA TGTGCCAGCACGTCGGCGGGGGGTGCGGATACGCAGTATTTT. It yields the protein CASTSAGGADTQYF.

The rearrangement joins TRBV4-2 to TRBJ2-7; D call uncertain. V was pared by 0 bases and J by 6 bases, with 9 bases between. Germline CDR1 and CDR2: LGHNA and YNFKEQ. The CDR3 runs 13 residues. The CDR3 reads CASSQEPHSEQYF. As DNA, the CDR3 is TGTGCCAGCAGCCAAGAACCACATTCCGAGCAGTACTTC.

The chain couples TRBV7-8 to TRBJ2-5, with no clear D. Germline V gives CDR1 SGHVS, CDR2 FQNEAQ. With 5 bases removed from V and 2 bases from J, the gap between germline ends came to 12 bases. The CDR3 covers 14 residues. The CDR3 coding sequence is TGTGCCAGCAGCCCTCATTTGGGGCAAGAGACCCAGTACTTC. It is translated as CASSPHLGQETQYF.

The chain has TRBV2 and TRBJ1-6, with 10 bases lining up with TRBD1. The CDR3 has 18 amino acids. The ends lost 6 bases at V and 5 bases at J; junction bases unmatched: 13. The germline CDR1 and CDR2 sequences are SNHLY and FYNNEI. The CDR3 nucleotides are TGTGCCAGCAGCGCGGGGGACAGGGGCCACCCGGATAATTCACCCCTCCACTTT. Residues: CASSAGDRGHPDNSPLHF.

The V call is TRBV5-8, the J call TRBJ1-1; D possibly corresponds to TRBD1 (5 bases). This CDR3 contains 14 residues. Germline V gene data show CDR1 as SGHTS and CDR2 as YDEGEE. V lost 5 bases to trimming and J lost 3 bases, with 14 bases between them. The CDR3 DNA reads TGTGCCAGCAGTGACGGGGGTGTCGACACTGAAGCTTTCTTT. Its translation is CASSDGGVDTEAFF.

V usage is TRBV15 and J usage is TRBJ1-2, with 11 bases aligning to TRBD1. CDR1 is LNHNV, CDR2 YYDKDF, per germline (reference sequence). The V and J ends lost 1 base and 1 base, in that order; junction bases with no gene match: 11. CDR3 length: 19 residues. CDR3 nucleotides: TGTGCCACCAGCAGAGTCTTCCGGACAGGGGGCAACGATAACTATGGCTACACCTTC. This translates into CATSRVFRTGGNDNYGYTF.

The chain couples TRBV30 to TRBJ1-5; TRBD1 agrees at 9 bases. V lost 0 bases, J lost 4 bases, and 4 bases stayed unmatched. From germline, CDR1 is GTSNPN and CDR2 SVGIG (reference sequence). CDR3 length: 15 amino acids. The DNA for the CDR3 is TGTGCCTGGAGTGTAGGGACAGGGTGGAATCAGCCCCAGCATTTT. This encodes CAWSVGTGWNQPQHF.

V is TRBV2 and J is TRBJ1-5; D gene unclear. The CDR3 consists of 13 residues. The germline V gene encodes CDR1 SNHLY and CDR2 FYNNEI. Trimming left V 3 bases short and J 7 bases short, with 10 bases between. This CDR3 reads CASSDNLGQPQHF. The DNA of the CDR3 is TGTGCCAGCAGTGACAACCTCGGGCAGCCCCAGCATTTT.

The chain recombines TRBV7-9 with TRBJ2-3, with 7 bases matching TRBD1. Trimming removed 5 bases from V and 6 bases from J; junction bases left unmatched: 14. CDR1 is SEHNR, CDR2 FQNEAQ, per germline (reference sequence). CDR3 length: 16 amino acids. The CDR3 DNA is TGTGCCAGCAGCCAGGGGCAGGGGGAAGTGCAGGATACGCAGTATTTT. Translated: CASSQGQGEVQDTQYF.

The chain combines TRBV27 with TRBJ1-3; D uncertain. CDR1 is MNHEY and CDR2 is SMNVEV in the germline V gene (reference sequence). V dropped 7 bases and J dropped 0 bases, with 13 bases sitting between them. The CDR3 contains 15 residues. CDR3 amino acids: CASKITATSGNTIYF. In DNA form, the CDR3 reads TGTGCCAGCAAGATTACGGCCACCTCTGGAAACACCATATATTTT.

The chain couples TRBV4-2 to TRBJ2-1; possibly TRBD1 or TRBD2 for D (5 bases each). V was pared by 4 bases and J by 5 bases, with 15 bases between. CDR1 LGHNA and CDR2 YNFKEQ come from the germline V gene. This CDR3 is 15 amino acids long. The CDR3 loop reads CASSLRASSNNEQFF. The CDR3 coding sequence is TGTGCCAGCAGCCTCAGGGCTAGCTCGAACAATGAGCAGTTCTTC.

The rearrangement joins TRBV7-9 to TRBJ2-7; D possibly corresponds to TRBD1 (6 bases). The CDR3 runs to 14 residues. Trimming stripped 1 base from V and 2 bases from J, with 9 bases between. CDR1 is SEHNR, CDR2 FQNEAQ, per germline (reference sequence). CDR3 loop: CASSLVSGAYEQYF. DNA for the CDR3: TGTGCCAGCAGCTTAGTCTCAGGGGCCTACGAGCAGTACTTC. Supplemented by reference TRBV7-9 and TRBJ2-7, the full variable domain reads DTGVSQNPRHKITKRGQNVTFRCDPISEHNRLYWYRQTLGQGPEFLTYFQNEAQLEKSRLLSDRFSAERPKGSFSTLEIQRTEQGDSAMYLCASSLVSGAYEQYFGPGTRLTVT.

This clone was observed a single time. J is TRBJ1-5 and V is TRBV6-5; the D is unclear. Germline V gives CDR1 MNHEY, CDR2 SVGAGI. The CDR3 is 13 residues long. V shed 5 bases and J shed 0 bases, with 5 bases lying between them. The chain's CDR3 is CASSETSNQPQHF. For the CDR3, the DNA is TGTGCCAGCAGTGAAACTAGCAATCAGCCCCAGCATTTT.

The V and J genes are TRBV21-1 and TRBJ1-5. TRBV21-1 is recorded as a pseudogene. The CDR3 loop spans 14 amino acids. The CDR3: CASSKVSANQPQHF. In nucleotides, the CDR3 is TGTGCCAGCAGCAAAGTTTCAGCTAATCAGCCCCAGCATTTT.

The chain carries TRBV15 and TRBJ1-6; D gene ambiguous. The V end lost 8 bases, the J end lost 5 bases, and 10 bases lay between the germline ends. CDR3 size: 13 residues. In germline, CDR1 is LNHNV, CDR2 YYDKDF (reference sequence). The CDR3: CATHGQHNSPLHF. The DNA of the CDR3 is TGTGCCACCCACGGCCAGCATAATTCACCCCTCCACTTT.

The chain uses TRBV5-4 and TRBJ2-7; no clear D. This CDR3 comprises 14 residues. V dropped 4 bases and J dropped 2 bases, with 13 bases sitting between them. Germline V lookup: CDR1 SGHNT, CDR2 YYREEE (reference sequence). The CDR3 DNA is TGTGCCAGCAGCCCATGGCCGGAAGCCTACGAGCAGTACTTC. As protein: CASSPWPEAYEQYF. The entire variable domain, with the rest obtained from reference TRBV5-4 and TRBJ2-7, is as follows: ETGVTQSPTHLIKTRGQQVTLRCSSQSGHNTVSWYQQALGQGPQFIFQYYREEENGRGNFPPRFSGLQFPNYSSELNVNALELDDSALYLCASSPWPEAYEQYFGPGTRLTVT.

J is TRBJ2-7 and V is TRBV30, with TRBD2 as a possible D gene (5 bases). This CDR3 has 15 residues. V lost 5 bases, J lost 1 base, and 18 bases lay in between. Per the germline V gene, CDR1 is GTSNPN and CDR2 is SVGIG (reference sequence). The CDR3 protein is CAWYPREKLSYEQYF. CDR3 sequence (DNA): TGTGCCTGGTACCCCCGGGAAAAGCTTTCCTACGAGCAGTACTTC.

This clone was seen once. The chain has TRBV27 and TRBJ1-3; unclear D gene. Between the trimmed V and J ends, which lost 5 bases and 4 bases, there was a span of 9 bases. The CDR3 contains 13 residues. Germline V gene lookup returns CDR1 MNHEY and CDR2 SMNVEV (reference sequence). CDR3 region: CASSPLTGNTIYF. The DNA for the CDR3 is TGTGCCAGCAGTCCCCTTACCGGAAACACCATATATTTT.

This clone occurred once. The chain combines TRBV5-1 with TRBJ1-2; the D gene is possibly TRBD1 (5 bases). V lost 2 bases, J lost 8 bases, and 7 bases lay in between. Germline CDR1 SGHRS, CDR2 YFSETQ. CDR3 length: 11 residues. The CDR3 region is CASSFGGGYTF. In DNA, the CDR3 is TGCGCCAGCAGCTTTGGGGGAGGCTACACCTTC.

This chain joins TRBV7-9 and TRBJ2-5, with TRBD2 matching over 9 bases. CDR3 length: 16 amino acids. The trim removed 1 base at V and 3 bases at J, leaving 6 bases unmatched. Germline CDR1 reads SEHNR; CDR2 reads FQNEAQ (reference sequence). The CDR3 DNA reads as TGTGCCAGCAGCTTAGATGGGACTAGCCCTAAAGAGACCCAGTACTTC. Protein: CASSLDGTSPKETQYF.

The V gene is TRBV9, the J gene TRBJ2-2; TRBD1 or TRBD2 may be the D gene (5 bases each). CDR3 length: 15 residues. Germline V CDR1 and CDR2: SGDLS, YYNGEE. V was trimmed by 3 bases and J by 1 base, leaving 10 bases between them. The CDR3 coding sequence is TGTGCCAGCAGCGATGGGACGGTGAACACCGGGGAGCTGTTTTTT. As protein: CASSDGTVNTGELFF.

The chain links TRBV25-1 to TRBJ1-2; 8 positions agree with TRBD1. Germline assignment: CDR1 MGHDK and CDR2 SYGVNS. Trimming took 4 bases from V and 4 from J; bases not matched to a gene: 5. This CDR3 region has 14 residues. In DNA form, the CDR3 reads TGTGCCAGCAGTGCGACAGGGGAGGTCTATGGCTACACCTTC. Translated: CASSATGEVYGYTF.

The chain is built from TRBV27 and TRBJ2-3; no reliable D call. Germline V lookup: CDR1 MNHEY, CDR2 SMNVEV (reference sequence). The V and J ends lost 4 bases and 6 bases respectively, with 11 bases between them. This CDR3 is built from 13 residues. CDR3 nucleotide sequence: TGTGCCAGCAGTTACGGTTATGCGGATACGCAGTATTTT. Its protein product is CASSYGYADTQYF.